The TCR beta chain under discussion was sequenced for a study of T cell responses to AZD1222 COVID-19 vaccine. V was clipped by 8 bases and J by 2 bases, with 13 bases between them. This CDR3 has 14 residues. CDR1 is KGHDR, CDR2 SFDVKD, per germline. TCRdb's table, derived via immunoSEQ multiplex PCR, lists solely in-frame clones and lacks some. The table has roughly 100,000 clones, 75% to 90% seen once. The TCR comes from an adult in good health. The chain is built from TRBV24-1 and TRBJ2-3, with D unclear. Material: peripheral blood, obtained on day 0 of AZD1222 vaccination. In DNA form, the CDR3 reads TGTGCCACCAAATTACTGTCTCTCACAGATACGCAGTATTTT. It encodes CATKLLSLTDTQYF.